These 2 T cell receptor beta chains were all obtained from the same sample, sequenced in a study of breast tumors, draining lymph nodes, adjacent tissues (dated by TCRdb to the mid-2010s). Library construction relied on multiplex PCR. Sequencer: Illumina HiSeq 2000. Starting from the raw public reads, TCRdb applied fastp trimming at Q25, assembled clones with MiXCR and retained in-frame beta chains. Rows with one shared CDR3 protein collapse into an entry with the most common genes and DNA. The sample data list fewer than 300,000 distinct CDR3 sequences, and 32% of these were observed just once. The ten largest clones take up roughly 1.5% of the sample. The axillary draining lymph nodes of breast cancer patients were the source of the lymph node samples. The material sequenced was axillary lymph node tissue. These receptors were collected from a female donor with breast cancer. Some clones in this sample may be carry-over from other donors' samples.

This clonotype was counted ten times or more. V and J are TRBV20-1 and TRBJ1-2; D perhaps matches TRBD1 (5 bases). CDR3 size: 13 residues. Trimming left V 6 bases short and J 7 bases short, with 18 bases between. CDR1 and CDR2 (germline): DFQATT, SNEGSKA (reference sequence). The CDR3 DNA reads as TGCAGTGCAAGCAACCGGGACCGGGGTGGCTACACCTTC. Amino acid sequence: CSASNRDRGGYTF.

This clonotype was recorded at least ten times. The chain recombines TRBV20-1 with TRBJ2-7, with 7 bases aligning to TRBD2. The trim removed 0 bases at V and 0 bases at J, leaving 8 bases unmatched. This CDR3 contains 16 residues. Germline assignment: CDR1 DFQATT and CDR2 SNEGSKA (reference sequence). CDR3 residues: CSARDPGGIASYEQYF. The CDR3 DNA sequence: TGCAGTGCTAGAGATCCGGGGGGAATCGCCTCCTACGAGCAGTACTTC.